One and the same sample provided the 11 T cell receptor beta chains below, sequenced in a study of blood T cell repertoires in COVID-19. Assay used: immunoSEQ multiplex PCR; TCRdb lists only in-frame clones, some missing. Seen here are 200,000 to 250,000 clones, just under 85% observed once, and the top ten hold roughly 10%. The source material was peripheral blood. These receptor sequences come from an older man with acute or convalescent COVID-19.

J is TRBJ1-6 and V is TRBV2; D ambiguous. Germline loops: CDR1 SNHLY, CDR2 FYNNEI. The CDR3 loop spans 12 amino acids. The V and J ends lost 8 bases and 9 bases respectively, with 11 bases between them. CDR3 loop: CASGRSPSPLHF. The CDR3 DNA reads TGTGCCAGCGGAAGGAGCCCTTCACCCCTCCACTTT.

This chain joins TRBV6-5 and TRBJ1-1; 7 bases match TRBD1. Germline CDR1 MNHEY, CDR2 SVGAGI. CDR3 length: 13 amino acids. V was clipped by 8 bases and J by 5 bases; unmatched bases: 8. In DNA, the CDR3 is TGTGCCAGCCGACAGGGCGGTTGGACTGAAGCTTTCTTT. Translated, it gives CASRQGGWTEAFF.

The V gene is TRBV18, the J gene TRBJ2-7, with TRBD2 matching 10 bases. The CDR3 runs 15 residues. The junction had 5 bases not matched to a gene; V was cut back by 3 bases and J by 3 bases. Germline CDR1 KGHSH, CDR2 LQKENI. The CDR3 region is CASSPSGTSVYEQYF. The CDR3, as DNA: TGTGCCAGCTCACCCTCCGGGACTAGCGTCTACGAGCAGTACTTC.

The chain joins TRBV12-3 or TRBV12-4 to TRBJ2-5, with D possibly being TRBD1 (7 bases). The CDR3 is 13 amino acids. V lost 10 bases and J 5 bases, leaving 17 bases between the germline ends. CDR3 residues: CATRRDSRETQYF. The CDR3 DNA follows: TGTGCCACCAGGCGGGACAGTCGGGAGACCCAGTACTTC.

The rearrangement links TRBV2 to TRBJ2-1; the match to TRBD2 covers 10 bases. Germline CDR1 SNHLY, CDR2 FYNNEI. V was pared by 4 bases and J by 9 bases, with 6 bases of the junction left unmatched. There are 14 residues in the CDR3. CDR3 DNA: TGTGCCAGCAGTGTGCCTAGCGGGGGCGGTGAGCAGTTCTTC. It encodes CASSVPSGGGEQFF.

The V and J genes are TRBV3-1 (or the pseudogene TRBV3-2) and TRBJ2-3; D is undetermined. Germline CDR1 reads LGHDT; CDR2 reads YNNKEL (reference sequence). The CDR3 is made up of 13 amino acids. V lost 4 bases and J 4 bases, leaving 9 bases between the germline ends. The CDR3 sequence: CASSPRQADTQYF. CDR3 coding DNA: TGTGCCAGCAGCCCCCGGCAGGCAGATACGCAGTATTTT.

The CDR3 DNA reads as TGTGCCATCAGTGAGGGACAGGGCAATGAAAAACTGTTTTTT. Translating it yields CAISEGQGNEKLFF. The rearrangement joins TRBV10-3 to TRBJ1-4; 8 bases map to TRBD1. The CDR3 covers 14 residues. Germline V gives CDR1 ENHRY, CDR2 SYGVKD. Trimming at V came to 2 bases and at J to 5 bases, leaving 1 base not matched to a gene.

This sequence joins TRBV7-9 and TRBJ2-2, with D maybe TRBD1 (6 bases). Per the germline V gene, CDR1 is SEHNR and CDR2 is FQNEAQ (reference sequence). CDR3 length: 13 amino acids. The germline V and J ends were trimmed by 1 base and 6 bases, with 6 bases remaining between them. The CDR3 DNA reads TGTGCCAGCAGCTTAGAGGGGGCCGGGGAGCTGTTTTTT. Its translation: CASSLEGAGELFF.

The genes are TRBV15 and TRBJ1-2; a weak D match, TRBD1 (6 bases). V was shortened by 5 bases and J by 4 bases, with 17 bases between the two germline ends. CDR1 is LNHNV, CDR2 YYDKDF, per germline (reference sequence). The CDR3 loop spans 15 amino acids. The CDR3 DNA reads TGTGCCACCAGCCGACGGGGGGCGCTGGGCTATGGCTACACCTTC. Amino acids: CATSRRGALGYGYTF.

This chain joins TRBV7-3 and TRBJ1-3; D not resolved. Germline CDR1 reads SGHTA; CDR2 reads FQGTGA. CDR3 length: 14 amino acids. The ends were cut back, 2 bases at V and 4 bases at J, with 9 bases in the middle. Here the CDR3 reads CASSLLPKGNTIYF. CDR3 nucleotide sequence: TGTGCCAGCAGCTTACTACCGAAAGGAAACACCATATATTTT.

The rearrangement joins TRBV12-5 to TRBJ2-5; perhaps TRBD1 as D (6 bases). V lost 1 base and J 2 bases, leaving 8 bases between the germline ends. This CDR3 is 14 amino acids long. Germline V gene data show CDR1 as LGHNT and CDR2 as FRNRAP. CDR3 sequence reads: CASGLAGAQETQYF. Here the CDR3 DNA reads TGTGCTAGTGGTTTGGCAGGGGCTCAAGAGACCCAGTACTTC.